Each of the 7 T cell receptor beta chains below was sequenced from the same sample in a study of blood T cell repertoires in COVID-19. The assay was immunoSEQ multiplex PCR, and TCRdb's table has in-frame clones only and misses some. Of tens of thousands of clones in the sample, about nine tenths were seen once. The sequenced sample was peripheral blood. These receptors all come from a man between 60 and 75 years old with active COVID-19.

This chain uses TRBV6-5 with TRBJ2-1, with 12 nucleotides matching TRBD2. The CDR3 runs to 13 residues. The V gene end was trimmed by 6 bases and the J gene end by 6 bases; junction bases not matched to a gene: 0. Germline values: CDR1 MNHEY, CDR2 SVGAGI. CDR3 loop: CASRLAGGNEQFF. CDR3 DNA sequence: TGTGCCAGCAGACTAGCGGGAGGCAATGAGCAGTTCTTC.

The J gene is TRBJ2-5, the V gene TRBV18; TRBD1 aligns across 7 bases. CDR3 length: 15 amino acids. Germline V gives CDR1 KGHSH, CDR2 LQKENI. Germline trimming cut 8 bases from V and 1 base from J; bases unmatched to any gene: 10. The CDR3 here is CASQATGVVQETQYF. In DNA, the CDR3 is TGTGCCAGCCAGGCAACAGGGGTAGTCCAAGAGACCCAGTACTTC.

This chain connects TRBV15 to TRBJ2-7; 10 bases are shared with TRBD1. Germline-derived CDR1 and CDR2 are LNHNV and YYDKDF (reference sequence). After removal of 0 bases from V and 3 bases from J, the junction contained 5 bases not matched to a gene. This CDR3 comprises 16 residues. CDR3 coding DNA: TGTGCCACCAGCAGAGACATGGGACAGGGGATCTACGAGCAGTACTTC. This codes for CATSRDMGQGIYEQYF. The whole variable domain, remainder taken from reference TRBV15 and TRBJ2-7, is DAMVIQNPRYQVTQFGKPVTLSCSQTLNHNVMYWYQQKSSQAPKLLFHYYDKDFNNEADTPDNFQSRRPNTSFCFLDIRSPGLGDTAMYLCATSRDMGQGIYEQYFGPGTRLTVT.

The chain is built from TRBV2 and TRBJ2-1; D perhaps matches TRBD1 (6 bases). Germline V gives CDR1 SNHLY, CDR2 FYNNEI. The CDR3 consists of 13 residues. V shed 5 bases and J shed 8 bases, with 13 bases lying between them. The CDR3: CASSSARGDEQFF. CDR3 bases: TGTGCCAGCAGTAGCGCCAGGGGCGATGAGCAGTTCTTC.

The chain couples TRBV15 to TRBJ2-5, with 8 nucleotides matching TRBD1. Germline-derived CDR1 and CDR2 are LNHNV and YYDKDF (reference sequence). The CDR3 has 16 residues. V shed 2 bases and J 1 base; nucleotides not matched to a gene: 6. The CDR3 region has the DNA TGTGCCACCAGCAGAAACAGGGGGATCCTCCAAGAGACCCAGTACTTC. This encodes CATSRNRGILQETQYF.

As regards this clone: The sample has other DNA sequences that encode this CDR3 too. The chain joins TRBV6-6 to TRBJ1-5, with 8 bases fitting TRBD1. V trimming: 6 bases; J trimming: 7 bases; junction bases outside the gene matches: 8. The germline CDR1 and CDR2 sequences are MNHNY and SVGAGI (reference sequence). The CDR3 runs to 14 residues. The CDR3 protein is CASRFGQGGQPQHF. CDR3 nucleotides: TGTGCCAGCAGATTCGGACAGGGTGGGCAGCCCCAGCATTTT.

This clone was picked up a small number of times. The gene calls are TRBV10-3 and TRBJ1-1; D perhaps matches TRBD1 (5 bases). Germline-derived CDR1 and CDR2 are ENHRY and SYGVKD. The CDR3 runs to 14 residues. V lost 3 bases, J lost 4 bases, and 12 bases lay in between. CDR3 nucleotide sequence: TGTGCCATCAGTGATGTGGGGCTGGGCACTGAAGCTTTCTTT. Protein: CAISDVGLGTEAFF.